This record covers a single T cell receptor beta chain. As yet, its antigen is unknown. These data come from a study of cytomegalovirus exposure and HLA in healthy donors. Findings and caveats of the study: Later analysis placed DRB1 highest and HLA-C lowest in TCR association rates, which differed by HLA locus. Most TCR beta V segments were productive about 87% or about 30% of the time in an earlier analysis.

Germline loops: CDR1 SGHTA, CDR2 FQGNSA. V lost 0 bases, J lost 2 bases, and 8 bases lay in between. This CDR3 region has 15 residues. 13 Jbeta primers and 60 Vbeta primers were used for the PCR. Only in-frame clones appear in the TCRdb table, and some are missing; sequencing was by immunoSEQ multiplex PCR. The table shows approximately 100,000 clones, with 60% to 85% occurring only once. This sequence originates from a female donor in good health and CMV-seropositive. The V gene is TRBV7-2, the J gene TRBJ1-5; D ambiguous. Sequencing was carried out using PBMCs. The CDR3 coding sequence is TGTGCCAGCAGCTTAGCGGTATCGGGCAATCAGCCCCAGCATTTT. Translation gives CASSLAVSGNQPQHF.